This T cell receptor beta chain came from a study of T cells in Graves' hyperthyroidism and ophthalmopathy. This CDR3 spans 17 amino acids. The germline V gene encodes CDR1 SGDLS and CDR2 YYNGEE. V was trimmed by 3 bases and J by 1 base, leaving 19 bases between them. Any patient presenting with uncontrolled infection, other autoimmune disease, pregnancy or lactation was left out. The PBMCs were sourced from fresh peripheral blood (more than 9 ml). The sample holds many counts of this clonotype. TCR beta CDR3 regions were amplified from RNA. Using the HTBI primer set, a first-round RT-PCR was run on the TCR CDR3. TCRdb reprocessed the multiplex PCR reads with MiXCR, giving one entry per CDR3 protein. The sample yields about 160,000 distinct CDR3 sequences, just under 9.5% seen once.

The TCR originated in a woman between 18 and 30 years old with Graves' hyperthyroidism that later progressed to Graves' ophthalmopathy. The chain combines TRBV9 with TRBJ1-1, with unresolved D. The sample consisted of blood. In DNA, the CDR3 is TGTGCCAGCAGCGACCGGGGAATACCCCCCAAGAACACTGAAGCTTTCTTT. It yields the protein CASSDRGIPPKNTEAFF.